The entry below describes one T cell receptor beta chain. Its target is unknown. The data derive from a study of cytomegalovirus exposure and HLA in healthy donors. Study-level results: There were some V segments, including TRBV6-2 and TRBV6-3, excluded as indistinguishable.

V shed 0 bases and J shed 4 bases, with 12 bases lying between them. The germline gives CDR1 MNHEY, CDR2 SVGAGI. The CDR3 contains 15 residues. A multiplex PCR was run with 60 Vbeta primers and 13 Jbeta primers. Assay: immunoSEQ multiplex PCR; the TCRdb copy retains only in-frame clones and omits some. The sample consists of 120,000 or so clones, over 60% of them appearing once. The TCR originated in a man younger than 35 in good health and CMV-seropositive. Sequenced input: PBMCs. This chain uses TRBV6-5 with TRBJ1-1; D not certain. CDR3 DNA: TGTGCCAGCAGTTACTCGACTATCGGGAGCACTGAAGCTTTCTTT. Translated: CASSYSTIGSTEAFF.